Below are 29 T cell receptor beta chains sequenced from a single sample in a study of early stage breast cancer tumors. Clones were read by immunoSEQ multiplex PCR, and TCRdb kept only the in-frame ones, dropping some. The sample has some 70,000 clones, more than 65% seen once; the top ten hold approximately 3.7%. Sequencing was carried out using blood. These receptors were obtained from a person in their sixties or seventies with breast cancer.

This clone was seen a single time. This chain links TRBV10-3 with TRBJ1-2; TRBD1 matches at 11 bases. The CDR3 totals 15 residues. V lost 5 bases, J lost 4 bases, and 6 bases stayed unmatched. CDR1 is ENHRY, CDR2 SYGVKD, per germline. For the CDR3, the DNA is TGTGCCATCAGTAGTGGGACAGGGGGTCTCTATGGCTACACCTTC. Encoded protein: CAISSGTGGLYGYTF.

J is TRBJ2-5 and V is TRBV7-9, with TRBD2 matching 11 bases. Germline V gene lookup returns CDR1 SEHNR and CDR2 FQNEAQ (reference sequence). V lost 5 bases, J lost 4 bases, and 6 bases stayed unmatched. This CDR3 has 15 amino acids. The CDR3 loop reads CASSIGTSGTETQYF. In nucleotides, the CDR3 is TGTGCCAGCAGCATCGGGACTAGCGGAACAGAGACCCAGTACTTC. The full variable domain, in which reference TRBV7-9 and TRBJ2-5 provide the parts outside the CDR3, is DTGVSQNPRHKITKRGQNVTFRCDPISEHNRLYWYRQTLGQGPEFLTYFQNEAQLEKSRLLSDRFSAERPKGSFSTLEIQRTEQGDSAMYLCASSIGTSGTETQYFGPGTRLLVL.

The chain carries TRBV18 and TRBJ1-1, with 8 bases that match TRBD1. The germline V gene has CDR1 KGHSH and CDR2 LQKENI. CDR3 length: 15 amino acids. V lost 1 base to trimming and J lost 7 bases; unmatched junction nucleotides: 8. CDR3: CASSPRVDRALEAFF. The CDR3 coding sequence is TGTGCCAGCTCACCACGAGTGGACAGGGCCCTTGAAGCTTTCTTT.

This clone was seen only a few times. This CDR3 reads CASSRDRDLQFF. In DNA, the CDR3 is TGCGCCAGCAGCCGAGACCGGGATTTGCAGTTCTTC. The chain joins TRBV5-1 to TRBJ2-1, with a possible D match to TRBD2 (5 bases). CDR1 and CDR2 (germline): SGHRS, YFSETQ. The ends were cut back, 4 bases at V and 12 bases at J, with 14 bases in the middle. The CDR3 runs 12 residues.

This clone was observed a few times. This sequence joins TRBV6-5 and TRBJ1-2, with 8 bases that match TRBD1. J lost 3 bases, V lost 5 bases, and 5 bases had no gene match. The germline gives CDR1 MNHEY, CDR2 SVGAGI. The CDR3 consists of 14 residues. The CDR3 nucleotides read TGTGCCAGCAGTGATGGACAGGGAGACTATGGCTACACCTTC. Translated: CASSDGQGDYGYTF.

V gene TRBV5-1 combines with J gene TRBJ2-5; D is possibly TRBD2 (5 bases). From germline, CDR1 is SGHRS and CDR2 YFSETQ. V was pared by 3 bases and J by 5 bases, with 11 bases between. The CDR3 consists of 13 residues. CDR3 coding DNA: TGCGCCAGCAGCTCTTGGCTAGCCGAGACCCAGTACTTC. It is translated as CASSSWLAETQYF.

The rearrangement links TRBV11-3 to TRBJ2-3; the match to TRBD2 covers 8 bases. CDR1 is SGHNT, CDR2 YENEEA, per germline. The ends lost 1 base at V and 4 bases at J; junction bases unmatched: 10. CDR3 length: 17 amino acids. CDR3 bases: TGTGCCAGCAGCTTAGGGGACCGGCTCGGGAGGGCAGATACGCAGTATTTT. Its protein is CASSLGDRLGRADTQYF.

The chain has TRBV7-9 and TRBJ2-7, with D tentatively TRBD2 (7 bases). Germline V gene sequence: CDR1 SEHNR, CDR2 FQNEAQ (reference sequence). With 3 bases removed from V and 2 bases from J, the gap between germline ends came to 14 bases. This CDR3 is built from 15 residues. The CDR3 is CASSLTAGAAYEQYF. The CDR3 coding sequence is TGTGCCAGCAGCTTGACGGCGGGGGCCGCCTACGAGCAGTACTTC. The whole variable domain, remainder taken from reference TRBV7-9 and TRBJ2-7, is DTGVSQNPRHKITKRGQNVTFRCDPISEHNRLYWYRQTLGQGPEFLTYFQNEAQLEKSRLLSDRFSAERPKGSFSTLEIQRTEQGDSAMYLCASSLTAGAAYEQYFGPGTRLTVT.

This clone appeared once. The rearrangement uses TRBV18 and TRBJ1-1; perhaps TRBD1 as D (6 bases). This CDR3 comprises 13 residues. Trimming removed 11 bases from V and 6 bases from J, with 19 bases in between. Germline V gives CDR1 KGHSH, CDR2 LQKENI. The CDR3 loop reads CAGSDRSDSEAFF. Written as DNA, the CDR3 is TGTGCCGGGTCTGACAGGTCAGACTCTGAAGCTTTCTTT.

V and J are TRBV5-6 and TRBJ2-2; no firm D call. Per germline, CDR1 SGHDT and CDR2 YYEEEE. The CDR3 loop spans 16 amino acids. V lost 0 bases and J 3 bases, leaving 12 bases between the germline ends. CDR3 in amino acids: CASSLVSGSDTGELFF. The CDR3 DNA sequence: TGTGCCAGCAGCTTGGTCTCTGGGTCAGACACCGGGGAGCTGTTTTTT.

CDR3: CASSAETEAEQYF. The CDR3 coding sequence is TGTGCCAGCAGTGCTGAAACGGAGGCCGAGCAGTACTTC. V usage is TRBV6-5 and J usage is TRBJ2-7; a possible D gene is TRBD2 (5 bases). Trimming removed 5 bases at V and 6 bases at J, with 14 bases between. This CDR3 comprises 13 residues. Germline CDR1 reads MNHEY; CDR2 reads SVGAGI.

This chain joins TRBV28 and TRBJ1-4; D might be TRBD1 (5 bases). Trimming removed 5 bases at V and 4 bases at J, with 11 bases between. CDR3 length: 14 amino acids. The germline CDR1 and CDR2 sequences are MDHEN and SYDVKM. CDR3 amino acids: CASSPRDYNEKLFF. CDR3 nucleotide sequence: TGTGCCAGCAGTCCCAGGGATTATAATGAAAAACTGTTTTTT.

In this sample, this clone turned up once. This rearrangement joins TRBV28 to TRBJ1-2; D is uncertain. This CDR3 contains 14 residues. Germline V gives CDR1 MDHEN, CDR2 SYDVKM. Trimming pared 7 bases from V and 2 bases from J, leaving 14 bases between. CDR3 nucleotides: TGTGCCAGCAAACTGGAAGGTTGGAACTATGGCTACACCTTC. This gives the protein CASKLEGWNYGYTF.

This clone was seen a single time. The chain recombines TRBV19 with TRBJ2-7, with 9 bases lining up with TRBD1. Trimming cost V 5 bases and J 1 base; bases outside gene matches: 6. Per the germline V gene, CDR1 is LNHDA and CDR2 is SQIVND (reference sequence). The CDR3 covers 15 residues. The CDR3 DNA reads TGTGCCAGTAGTGCGACGGGACAGGGTTCCTACGAGCAGTACTTC. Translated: CASSATGQGSYEQYF.

The CDR3 nucleotides are TGTGCCAGTGTTTGGGGGGGGGTATCTGGGACACGAATCAATGAGCAGTTCTTC. It yields the protein CASVWGGVSGTRINEQFF. The chain uses TRBV2 and TRBJ2-1; the D gene is possibly TRBD2 (7 bases). This CDR3 region has 18 residues. V lost 9 bases, J lost 6 bases, and 30 bases lay in between. Germline V gene sequence: CDR1 SNHLY, CDR2 FYNNEI.

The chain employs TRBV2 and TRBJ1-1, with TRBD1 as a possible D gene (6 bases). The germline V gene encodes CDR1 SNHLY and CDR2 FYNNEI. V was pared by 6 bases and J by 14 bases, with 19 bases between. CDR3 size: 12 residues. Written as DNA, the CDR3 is TGTGCCAGCAGCCGCGGGACATCCGGGGACTTCTTT. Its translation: CASSRGTSGDFF.

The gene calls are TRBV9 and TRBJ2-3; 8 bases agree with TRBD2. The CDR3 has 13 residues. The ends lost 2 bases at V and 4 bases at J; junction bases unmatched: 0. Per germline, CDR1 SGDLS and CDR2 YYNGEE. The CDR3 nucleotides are TGTGCCAGCAGCGTGCGGGGGGCAGATACGCAGTATTTT. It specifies CASSVRGADTQYF.

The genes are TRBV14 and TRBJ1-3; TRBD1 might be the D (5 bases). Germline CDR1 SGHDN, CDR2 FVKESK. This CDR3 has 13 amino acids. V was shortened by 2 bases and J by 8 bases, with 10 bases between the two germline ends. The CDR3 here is CASSQSLGDTIYF. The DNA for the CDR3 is TGTGCCAGCAGCCAAAGTTTGGGGGACACCATATATTTT.

CDR3 sequence (DNA): TGTGCCAGCAAGGGACTGCCGGGAGAGACCCAGTACTTC. Amino acid sequence: CASKGLPGETQYF. This chain uses TRBV2 with TRBJ2-5; TRBD2 is a possible D gene (6 bases). V was shortened by 7 bases and J by 4 bases, with 13 bases between the two germline ends. This CDR3 contains 13 residues. Germline assignment: CDR1 SNHLY and CDR2 FYNNEI. The variable domain in full, with the rest retrieved from reference TRBV2 and TRBJ2-5, is EPEVTQTPSHQVTQMGQEVILRCVPISNHLYFYWYRQILGQKVEFLVSFYNNEISEKSEIFDDQFSVERPDGSNFTLKIRSTKLEDSAMYFCASKGLPGETQYFGPGTRLLVL.

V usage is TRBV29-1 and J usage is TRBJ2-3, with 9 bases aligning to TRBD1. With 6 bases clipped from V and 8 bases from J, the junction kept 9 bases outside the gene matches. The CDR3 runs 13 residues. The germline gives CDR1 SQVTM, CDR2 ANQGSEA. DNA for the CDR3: TGCAGCGTGACGATACAGGGGGCGGGTACGCAGTATTTT. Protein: CSVTIQGAGTQYF.

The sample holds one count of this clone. The CDR3 DNA follows: TGTGCCAGCAGGCCCCTGGACAGGGAAGCTAATGGCTACACCTTC. It specifies CASRPLDREANGYTF. V and J are TRBV28 and TRBJ1-2; 8 bases match TRBD1. Per germline, CDR1 MDHEN and CDR2 SYDVKM. Germline trimming cut 6 bases from V and 6 bases from J; bases unmatched to any gene: 12. The CDR3 contains 15 residues.

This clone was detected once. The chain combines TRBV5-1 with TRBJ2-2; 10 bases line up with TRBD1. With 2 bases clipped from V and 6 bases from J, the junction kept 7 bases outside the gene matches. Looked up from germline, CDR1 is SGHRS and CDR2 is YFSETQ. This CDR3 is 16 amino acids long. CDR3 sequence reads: CASSLGGQGHPGELFF. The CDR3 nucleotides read TGCGCCAGCAGCTTAGGGGGACAGGGGCACCCCGGGGAGCTGTTTTTT. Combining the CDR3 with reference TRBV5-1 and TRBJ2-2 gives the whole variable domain KAGVTQTPRYLIKTRGQQVTLSCSPISGHRSVSWYQQTPGQGLQFLFEYFSETQRNKGNFPGRFSGRQFSNSRSEMNVSTLELGDSALYLCASSLGGQGHPGELFFGEGSRLTVL.

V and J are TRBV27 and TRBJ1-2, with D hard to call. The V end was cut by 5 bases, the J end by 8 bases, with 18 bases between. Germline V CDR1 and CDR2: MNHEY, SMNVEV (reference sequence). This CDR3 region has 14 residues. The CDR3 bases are TGTGCCAGCAGTCGGGAGGCCAGGTCCTGGGGCTACACCTTC. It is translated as CASSREARSWGYTF.

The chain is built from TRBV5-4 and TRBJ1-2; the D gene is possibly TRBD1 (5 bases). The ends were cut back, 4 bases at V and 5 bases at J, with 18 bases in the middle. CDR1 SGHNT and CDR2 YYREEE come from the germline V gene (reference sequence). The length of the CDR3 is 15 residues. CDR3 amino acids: CASSPDEGSIYGYTF. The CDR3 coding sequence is TGTGCCAGCAGCCCGGACGAGGGGTCCATATATGGCTACACCTTC.

The CDR3 spells CASSPRTGIRTIYF. DNA for the CDR3: TGCGCCAGCAGCCCAAGGACAGGGATAAGAACCATATATTTT. The chain uses TRBV5-1 and TRBJ1-3; TRBD1 agrees at 8 bases. J lost 10 bases, V lost 4 bases, and 10 bases had no gene match. The CDR3 totals 14 residues. Germline loops: CDR1 SGHRS, CDR2 YFSETQ.

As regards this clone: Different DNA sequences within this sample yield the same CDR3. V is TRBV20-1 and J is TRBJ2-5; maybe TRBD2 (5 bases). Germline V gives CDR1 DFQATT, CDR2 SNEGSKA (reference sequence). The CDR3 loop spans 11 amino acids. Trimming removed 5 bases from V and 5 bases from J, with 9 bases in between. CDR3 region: CSARTGETQYF. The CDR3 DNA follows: TGCAGTGCTCGGACTGGGGAGACCCAGTACTTC.

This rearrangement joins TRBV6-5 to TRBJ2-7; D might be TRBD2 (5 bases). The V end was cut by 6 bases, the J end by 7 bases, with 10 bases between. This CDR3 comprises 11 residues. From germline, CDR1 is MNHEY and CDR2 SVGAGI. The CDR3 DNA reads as TGTGCCAGCAGCCCCCGGGGAGAGCAGTACTTC. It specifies CASSPRGEQYF.

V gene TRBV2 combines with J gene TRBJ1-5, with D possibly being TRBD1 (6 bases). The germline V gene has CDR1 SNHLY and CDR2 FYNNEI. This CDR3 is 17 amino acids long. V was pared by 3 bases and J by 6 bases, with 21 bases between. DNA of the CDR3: TGTGCCAGCAGTGACACCCCGCCAGGGGATGGGGGTCAGCCCCAGCATTTT. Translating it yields CASSDTPPGDGGQPQHF.

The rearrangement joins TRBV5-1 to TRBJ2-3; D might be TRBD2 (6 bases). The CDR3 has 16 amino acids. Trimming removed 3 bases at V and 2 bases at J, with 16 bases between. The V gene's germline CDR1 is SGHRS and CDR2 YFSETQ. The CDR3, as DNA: TGCGCCAGCAGCTGGCGGGGCGGCGGGGCCACAGATACGCAGTATTTT. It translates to CASSWRGGGATDTQYF.